These 29 T cell receptor beta chains were sequenced from one sample in a study of beta chain features in type 1 diabetes. The whole isolated RNA underwent reverse transcription, so sequencing captured expressed TCRB transcripts. Data came from immunoSEQ multiplex PCR; TCRdb stores just in-frame clones and leaves some out. The data show approximately 730,000 clones, with 13% seen just once and 0.022% held by the top ten. General study points: TCRB CDR3 length was moderately but significantly reduced in all four CD4+ subsets of Type 1 diabetes patients.

Antigens for these TCRs are unknown. The sequenced material came from naive CD4+ T cells from blood. The receptors were sampled from a man aged 18-30 years with type 1 diabetes.

The rearrangement uses TRBV27 and TRBJ2-3; 10 bases agree with TRBD2. After removal of 5 bases from V and 1 base from J, the junction contained 3 bases not matched to a gene. The CDR3 runs to 15 residues. Germline V lookup: CDR1 MNHEY, CDR2 SMNVEV (reference sequence). CDR3 region: CASSALAGGTDTQYF. The CDR3 DNA follows: TGTGCCAGCAGTGCCCTAGCGGGGGGCACAGATACGCAGTATTTT.

The table lists this clone with a few counts. The V and J genes are TRBV7-2 and TRBJ2-3; a possible D gene is TRBD1 (5 bases). From germline, CDR1 is SGHTA and CDR2 FQGNSA. Trimming pared 3 bases from V and 3 bases from J, leaving 16 bases between. The CDR3 is 16 amino acids. CDR3 in amino acids: CASSFQGMSVTDTQYF. In DNA form, the CDR3 reads TGTGCCAGCAGCTTTCAGGGTATGTCGGTGACAGATACGCAGTATTTT.

The chain is built from TRBV6-1 and TRBJ2-1; D uncertain. This CDR3 is built from 13 residues. With 5 bases removed from V and 2 bases from J, the gap between germline ends came to 7 bases. Germline V gene data show CDR1 as MNHNS and CDR2 as SASEGT. The CDR3 region is CASSRGTYNEQFF. Written as DNA, the CDR3 is TGTGCCAGCAGTCGAGGTACCTACAATGAGCAGTTCTTC.

This clone has more than one count but fewer than ten. At the DNA level, this CDR3 is encoded by other sequences in the same sample as well. J is TRBJ2-3 and V is TRBV6-5; D uncertain. The CDR3 totals 15 residues. V lost 0 bases, J lost 2 bases, and 9 bases lay in between. CDR1 is MNHEY and CDR2 is SVGAGI in the germline V gene. The CDR3 protein is CASSYSGAFTDTQYF. DNA for the CDR3: TGTGCCAGCAGTTACTCTGGAGCCTTCACAGATACGCAGTATTTT.

As concerns this clone: The identical CDR3 is also encoded by other nucleotide sequences in the sample. CDR3 in DNA: TGTGCCAGCAGCTTAGGCAGTAATCAGCCCCAGCATTTT. Translating gives CASSLGSNQPQHF. The chain uses TRBV11-2 and TRBJ1-5; D remains unclear. Germline CDR1 SGHAT, CDR2 FQNNGV. This CDR3 is built from 13 residues. V lost 1 base and J lost 4, with 5 bases in between.

The chain uses TRBV5-1 and TRBJ1-2; no clear D gene. The CDR3 spans 14 residues. CDR1 and CDR2 (germline): SGHRS, YFSETQ. The germline V and J ends were trimmed by 0 bases and 2 bases, with 8 bases remaining between them. The CDR3 nucleotides are TGCGCCAGCAGCTTGGGCGGCCGAAACTATGGCTACACCTTC. Translating it yields CASSLGGRNYGYTF.

This clone was recorded a few times. The chain joins TRBV18 to TRBJ1-1; D is uncertain. From germline, CDR1 is KGHSH and CDR2 LQKENI. This CDR3 contains 14 residues. The V gene lost 1 base and the J gene lost 10 bases, with 16 bases spanning the gap. CDR3 residues: CASSPLGSEEVAFF. CDR3 in DNA: TGTGCCAGCTCACCACTAGGCTCCGAAGAGGTAGCTTTCTTT.

The chain links TRBV19 to TRBJ2-3, with 7 bases fitting TRBD1. In germline, CDR1 is LNHDA, CDR2 SQIVND (reference sequence). The J segment lost 4 bases and the V segment lost 5 bases, leaving 6 bases of the junction unmatched. The CDR3 is made up of 14 amino acids. CDR3 loop: CASSRQGYADTQYF. DNA of the CDR3: TGTGCCAGTAGTCGACAGGGTTACGCAGATACGCAGTATTTT.

This clone has just a few counts. V is TRBV7-3 and J is TRBJ2-3, with D possibly matching TRBD2 (5 bases). Per germline, CDR1 SGHTA and CDR2 FQGTGA. Trimming took 5 bases from V and 5 from J, leaving 14 bases between them. The length of the CDR3 is 14 residues. CDR3 amino acids: CASSPGVSGDTQYF. The CDR3 nucleotides read TGTGCCAGCAGCCCCGGGGTCAGTGGAGATACGCAGTATTTT.

This clone has more than one count but fewer than ten. This sequence joins TRBV27 and TRBJ2-1; TRBD1 might be the D (6 bases). This CDR3 spans 13 amino acids. Germline values: CDR1 MNHEY, CDR2 SMNVEV (reference sequence). Trimming cost V 0 bases and J 16 bases, with 16 bases left between them. This chain's CDR3 is CASSLSRDTVRFF. For the CDR3, the DNA is TGTGCCAGCAGTTTATCGAGGGACACTGTGAGATTCTTC.

The genes are TRBV27 and TRBJ1-2, with TRBD1 identical over 7 bases. CDR1 and CDR2 (germline): MNHEY, SMNVEV (reference sequence). This CDR3 comprises 15 residues. V gave up 2 bases and J gave up 6 bases; unmatched junction bases: 9. The CDR3 DNA follows: TGTGCCAGCAGTTTAGGCGACAGGGACGAGGATGGCTACACCTTC. Translated, it gives CASSLGDRDEDGYTF.

Points on this clone: The sample has other DNA sequences that encode this CDR3 too. This chain joins TRBV5-1 and TRBJ2-3, with 10 bases matching TRBD2. Germline CDR1 is SGHRS and CDR2 is YFSETQ. The CDR3 loop spans 15 amino acids. J lost 2 bases, V lost 4 bases, and 4 bases had no gene match. DNA for the CDR3: TGCGCCAGCAGCCTAGCGGGGGCTGACACAGATACGCAGTATTTT. It translates to CASSLAGADTDTQYF. The whole variable domain, filled in from reference TRBV5-1 and TRBJ2-3, reads KAGVTQTPRYLIKTRGQQVTLSCSPISGHRSVSWYQQTPGQGLQFLFEYFSETQRNKGNFPGRFSGRQFSNSRSEMNVSTLELGDSALYLCASSLAGADTDTQYFGPGTRLTVL.

This rearrangement joins TRBV7-3 to TRBJ2-3; no definite D call. CDR1 SGHTA and CDR2 FQGTGA come from the germline V gene. Trimming stripped 5 bases from V and 3 bases from J, with 3 bases between. The CDR3 runs 11 residues. In DNA, the CDR3 is TGTGCCAGCAGCGCTACAGATACGCAGTATTTT. Protein: CASSATDTQYF.

The genes are TRBV19 and TRBJ1-4, with 9 bases fitting TRBD1. With 6 bases clipped from V and 8 bases from J, the junction kept 7 bases outside the gene matches. The germline V gene encodes CDR1 LNHDA and CDR2 SQIVND (reference sequence). This CDR3 spans 14 amino acids. As DNA, the CDR3 is TGTGCCAGTAGGCAACAGGGGGCATCGGAAAAACTGTTTTTT. Residues: CASRQQGASEKLFF.

The chain is built from TRBV5-4 and TRBJ1-1, with TRBD1 as a possible D gene (6 bases). V lost 0 bases, J lost 0 bases, and 9 bases lay in between. The germline gives CDR1 SGHNT, CDR2 YYREEE (reference sequence). The CDR3 runs to 15 residues. CDR3 in amino acids: CASSLATGMNTEAFF. CDR3 DNA: TGTGCCAGCAGCTTGGCCACAGGGATGAACACTGAAGCTTTCTTT.

This chain links TRBV7-3 with TRBJ2-1; TRBD2 might be the D (5 bases). Trimming removed 5 bases from V and 0 bases from J, with 11 bases in between. Germline V gene lookup returns CDR1 SGHTA and CDR2 FQGTGA. The CDR3 is made up of 15 amino acids. CDR3: CASSVQRSSYNEQFF. The CDR3 DNA sequence: TGTGCCAGCAGCGTCCAGCGGAGCTCCTACAATGAGCAGTTCTTC.

This clone has more than one count but fewer than ten. The chain joins TRBV10-3 to TRBJ2-7; 11 positions agree with TRBD2. The germline CDR1 and CDR2 sequences are ENHRY and SYGVKD. CDR3 length: 15 amino acids. Trimming took 2 bases from V and 2 from J; bases not matched to a gene: 2. CDR3: CAISEPSGGPYEQYF. CDR3 nucleotide sequence: TGTGCCATCAGTGAGCCTAGCGGGGGGCCCTACGAGCAGTACTTC.

The rearrangement links TRBV11-3 to TRBJ1-1; D ambiguous. V lost 4 bases and J 5 bases, leaving 8 bases between the germline ends. Per the germline V gene, CDR1 is SGHNT and CDR2 is YENEEA. The CDR3 consists of 12 residues. For the CDR3, the DNA is TGTGCCAGCAGCTGGGGTGAAACTGAAGCTTTCTTT. Translation gives CASSWGETEAFF.

V usage is TRBV7-9 and J usage is TRBJ2-1; TRBD1 agrees at 9 bases. Germline values: CDR1 SEHNR, CDR2 FQNEAQ (reference sequence). V was pared by 5 bases and J by 5 bases, with 10 bases of the junction left unmatched. The length of the CDR3 is 16 residues. The CDR3 here is CASSPPPRDRDNEQFF. For the CDR3, the DNA is TGTGCCAGCAGCCCTCCCCCCCGGGACAGGGACAATGAGCAGTTCTTC.

This sequence joins TRBV7-9 and TRBJ1-2, with a tentative D call TRBD1 (5 bases). Trimming took off 5 bases at V and 9 bases at J, with 22 bases between the two ends. Germline-derived CDR1 and CDR2 are SEHNR and FQNEAQ (reference sequence). This CDR3 is built from 15 residues. The CDR3 reads CASSASGTRPGSYTF. The CDR3 DNA reads TGTGCCAGCAGCGCCTCTGGGACGCGACCGGGCAGCTACACCTTC.

The chain has TRBV4-1 and TRBJ2-4; D call uncertain. The CDR3 is 19 amino acids. Germline V lookup: CDR1 MGHRA, CDR2 YSYEKL. Trimming took 3 bases from V and 0 from J, leaving 21 bases between them. In nucleotides, the CDR3 is TGCGCCAGCAGCCATGGTCGCCTAGGAGAGACACTAGCCAAAAACATTCAGTACTTC. Its protein product is CASSHGRLGETLAKNIQYF.

With regard to this clone: Additional DNA sequences in this sample encode the identical CDR3. The chain recombines TRBV2 with TRBJ2-5; no definite D call. Trimming shortened V by 1 base and J by 5 bases, and 5 bases separated the two germline ends. The CDR3 has 12 amino acids. Germline CDR1 reads SNHLY; CDR2 reads FYNNEI. The DNA of the CDR3 is TGTGCCAGCAGTGAAGTTCGGGAGACCCAGTACTTC. Amino acids: CASSEVRETQYF.

This clone occurred many times. Other DNA sequences of this sample code for an identical CDR3. The V call is TRBV12-5, the J call TRBJ2-5; no definite D call. Germline V lookup: CDR1 LGHNT, CDR2 FRNRAP. The CDR3 consists of 11 residues. Between the trimmed V and J ends, which lost 3 bases and 5 bases, there was a span of 4 bases. CDR3: CASGFGETQYF. The CDR3 DNA follows: TGTGCTAGTGGTTTCGGGGAGACCCAGTACTTC.

CDR3 DNA sequence: TGTGCCAGCAGTACCAGGGGGTCTATTAACTATGGCTACACCTTC. This codes for CASSTRGSINYGYTF. The V and J genes are TRBV28 and TRBJ1-2; 7 bases agree with TRBD1. The V gene end was trimmed by 5 bases and the J gene end by 1 base; junction bases not matched to a gene: 7. The CDR3 contains 15 residues. CDR1 MDHEN and CDR2 SYDVKM come from the germline V gene.

This clone has only a few counts. This chain connects TRBV10-3 to TRBJ2-3; possibly TRBD2 for D (6 bases). Trimming removed 4 bases at V and 2 bases at J, with 19 bases between. Germline lookup yields CDR1 ENHRY and CDR2 SYGVKD. This CDR3 comprises 17 residues. The CDR3 nucleotides read TGTGCCATCAGTGGATCAAAAGGGGCGGGGACCACAGATACGCAGTATTTT. This translates into CAISGSKGAGTTDTQYF.

J is TRBJ1-2 and V is TRBV9, with 9 positions matching TRBD1. The CDR3 covers 16 residues. Trimming removed 3 bases from V and 5 bases from J; junction bases left unmatched: 11. Germline V CDR1 and CDR2: SGDLS, YYNGEE. The CDR3 is CASSGGGDRERYGYTF. The CDR3 DNA sequence: TGTGCCAGCAGCGGAGGAGGGGACAGGGAACGTTATGGCTACACCTTC.

This chain joins TRBV7-2 and TRBJ1-5; D is uncertain. This CDR3 region has 17 residues. The germline V gene encodes CDR1 SGHTA and CDR2 FQGNSA. With 7 bases removed from V and 0 bases from J, the gap between germline ends came to 19 bases. CDR3 region: CASTPDGRQFSNQPQHF. Here the CDR3 DNA reads TGTGCCAGCACCCCCGATGGTCGTCAGTTTAGCAATCAGCCCCAGCATTTT.

The chain carries TRBV6-6 and TRBJ2-2; 8 bases match TRBD1. V trimming: 5 bases; J trimming: 4 bases; junction bases outside the gene matches: 6. The CDR3 is made up of 15 amino acids. Per the germline V gene, CDR1 is MNHNY and CDR2 is SVGAGI (reference sequence). The CDR3 reads CASSRGTGVTGELFF. The CDR3 bases are TGTGCCAGCAGTCGTGGGACAGGAGTCACCGGGGAGCTGTTTTTT.

The chain employs TRBV7-2 and TRBJ1-6, with 9 bases lining up with TRBD1. The CDR3 runs to 14 residues. Per the germline V gene, CDR1 is SGHTA and CDR2 is FQGNSA. V was pared by 5 bases and J by 8 bases, with 4 bases of the junction left unmatched. In nucleotides, the CDR3 is TGTGCCAGCAGCCCGCGGACAGGGGATTCACCCCTCCACTTT. Its translation: CASSPRTGDSPLHF.